This T cell receptor (beta chain) was recorded in a study of identical twins. Study observations and caveats: Memory repertoires lacked the insertion deficit that abundant cord blood beta clonotypes showed.

This clonotype was observed many times. Its antigen remains unknown. MiXCR, run by TCRdb on the 5' RACE reads, gives a single entry per CDR3 protein. The sample yields about 100,000 distinct CDR3 sequences, less than 6.5% seen once. The sequencing input was memory T cells sorted from blood. The origin of this receptor is a woman in her fifties or sixties in good health.

This CDR3 reads CASSLAGTGGEKLFF. CDR3 in DNA: TGCGCCAGCAGCTTGGCAGGAACAGGAGGCGAAAAACTGTTTTTT. The chain employs TRBV5-1 and TRBJ1-4, with D tentatively TRBD1 (5 bases). The ends were cut back, 0 bases at V and 8 bases at J, with 14 bases in the middle. The CDR3 contains 15 residues. The germline gives CDR1 SGHRS, CDR2 YFSETQ. Full variable domain (missing parts from reference TRBV5-1 and TRBJ1-4): KAGVTQTPRYLIKTRGQQVTLSCSPISGHRSVSWYQQTPGQGLQFLFEYFSETQRNKGNFPGRFSGRQFSNSRSEMNVSTLELGDSALYLCASSLAGTGGEKLFFGSGTQLSVL.